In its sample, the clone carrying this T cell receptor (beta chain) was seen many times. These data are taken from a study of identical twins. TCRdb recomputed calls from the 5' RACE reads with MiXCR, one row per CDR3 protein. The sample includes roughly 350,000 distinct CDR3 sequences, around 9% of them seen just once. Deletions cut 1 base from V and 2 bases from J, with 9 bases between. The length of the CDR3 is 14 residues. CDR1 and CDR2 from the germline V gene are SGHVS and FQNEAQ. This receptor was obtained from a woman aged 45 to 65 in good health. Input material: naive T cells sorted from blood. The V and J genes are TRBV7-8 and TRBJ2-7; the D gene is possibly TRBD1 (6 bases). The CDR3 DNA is TGTGCCAGCAGCTTAGAGAACAGGGCCTACGAGCAGTACTTC. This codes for CASSLENRAYEQYF.